This is a list of T cell receptor beta chains from one sample in a study of cytomegalovirus exposure and HLA in healthy donors. Sequencing used immunoSEQ multiplex PCR; TCRdb keeps in-frame clones, though not all of them. This sample carries about 100,000 clones, about 70% of them seen once, and the ten largest clones take 3%. Sequencing was done on a sample of PBMCs. The receptor source for this set is a female donor in good health and CMV-seropositive. The CDR3 runs from the conserved cysteine through the conserved F or W. A D gene is named only where the DNA matches it firmly. Clone size is stated in some rows and not others, as once, few, many or a class when expanded.

D gene: TRBD1
V gene: TRBV2
J gene: TRBJ1-5
clone size: .
CDR3 DNA: TGTGCCAGCAGTGTTGATACAGGGGGCAGTCAGCCCCAGCATTTT
CDR3 protein: CASSVDTGGSQPQHF

D gene: .
V gene: TRBV6-1
J gene: TRBJ2-7
clone size: .
CDR3 DNA: TGTGCCAGCAGTGAATGGGGGGAAGGACCCTACGAGCAGTACTTC
CDR3 protein: CASSEWGEGPYEQYF

D gene: TRBD2
V gene: TRBV15
J gene: TRBJ2-1
clone size: .
CDR3 DNA: TGTGCCACCAGCAGAGAACTAGCGGGGGGCAATGAGCAGTTCTTC
CDR3 protein: CATSRELAGGNEQFF

D gene: .
V gene: TRBV6-4
J gene: TRBJ1-5
clone size: .
CDR3 DNA: TGTGCCAGCAGTGACTCCTATAGCAATCAGCCCCAGCATTTT
CDR3 protein: CASSDSYSNQPQHF

D gene: TRBD1
V gene: TRBV7-2
J gene: TRBJ1-1
clone size: .
CDR3 DNA: TGTGCCAGCAGCTTAGTCGGACAGGGGGTAATGAACACTGAAGCTTTCTTT
CDR3 protein: CASSLVGQGVMNTEAFF

D gene: TRBD2
V gene: TRBV6-1
J gene: TRBJ2-2
clone size: few
CDR3 DNA: TGTGCCAGCATGCGGGGGGGGTCCGCGGGGGAGCTGTTTTTT
CDR3 protein: CASMRGGSAGELFF

D gene: .
V gene: TRBV2
J gene: TRBJ1-4
clone size: once
CDR3 DNA: TGTGCCAGCCACGACGGGGTCTTTCGAACTAATGAAAAACTGTTTTTT
CDR3 protein: CASHDGVFRTNEKLFF

D gene: TRBD1
V gene: TRBV25-1
J gene: TRBJ1-4
clone size: .
CDR3 DNA: TGTGCCAGCAGGGACAGGGTTACTGAAAAACTGTTTTTT
CDR3 protein: CASRDRVTEKLFF

D gene: .
V gene: TRBV4-3
J gene: TRBJ1-6
clone size: .
CDR3 DNA: TGCGCCAGCAGCCAAGATCTGCAGGGTCATTCACCCCTCCACTTT
CDR3 protein: CASSQDLQGHSPLHF

D gene: TRBD1
V gene: TRBV19
J gene: TRBJ1-5
clone size: .
CDR3 DNA: TGTGCCAGTACCCCACAGGGGGCTCAGCCCCAGCATTTT
CDR3 protein: CASTPQGAQPQHF

D gene: .
V gene: TRBV10-3
J gene: TRBJ2-7
clone size: .
CDR3 DNA: TGTGCCATCAGTGATTCGGGGTGGTCAGCGGACGACGAGCAGTACTTC
CDR3 protein: CAISDSGWSADDEQYF

D gene: TRBD1
V gene: TRBV5-4
J gene: TRBJ1-1
clone size: .
CDR3 DNA: TGTGCCAGCAGCCCCGGGACAGGAGTTAAGGCAACTGAAGCTTTCTTT
CDR3 protein: CASSPGTGVKATEAFF

D gene: .
V gene: TRBV7-6
J gene: TRBJ2-7
clone size: .
CDR3 DNA: TGTGCCAGCAGCTACGACAGTCTGTACGAGCAGTACTTC
CDR3 protein: CASSYDSLYEQYF

D gene: .
V gene: TRBV18
J gene: TRBJ1-1
clone size: .
CDR3 DNA: TGTGCCAGCTCACCATCACTTGGGAACACTGAAGCTTTCTTT
CDR3 protein: CASSPSLGNTEAFF

D gene: TRBD1
V gene: TRBV4-3
J gene: TRBJ2-1
clone size: .
CDR3 DNA: TGCGCCAGCAGCCAAGATAGGGGGCCCCACAATGAGCAGTTCTTC
CDR3 protein: CASSQDRGPHNEQFF

D gene: .
V gene: TRBV29-1
J gene: TRBJ1-1
clone size: .
CDR3 DNA: TGCAGCGTTTCGGGGAGGGAAGCTTTCTTT
CDR3 protein: CSVSGREAFF

D gene: TRBD2
V gene: TRBV29-1
J gene: TRBJ2-7
clone size: .
CDR3 DNA: TGCAGCGTTGAAGTAGGACTAGCGGGAACCTACGAGCAGTACTTC
CDR3 protein: CSVEVGLAGTYEQYF

D gene: .
V gene: TRBV11-2
J gene: TRBJ1-1
clone size: once
CDR3 DNA: TGTGCCAGCAGCTTAGATTCGGGCAGGGTAGCTTTCTTT
CDR3 protein: CASSLDSGRVAFF

D gene: .
V gene: TRBV6-1
J gene: TRBJ2-1
clone size: .
CDR3 DNA: TGTGCCAGCAGTGAAGCTCCCGGCTCCTACAATGAGCAGTTCTTC
CDR3 protein: CASSEAPGSYNEQFF

D gene: TRBD1
V gene: TRBV28
J gene: TRBJ1-5
clone size: few
CDR3 DNA: TGTGCCAGCAGAACAGGGGCCGGGGAGCCCCAGCATTTT
CDR3 protein: CASRTGAGEPQHF